These 21 T cell receptor beta chains came from one sample sequenced in a study of blood T cells in healthy people across ages. The authors ran a second PCR of about 6 to 11 cycles using a sample-barcoded 5' primer and a J-beta primer mix. TCRdb analysed the 5' RACE reads with MiXCR anew, one entry per CDR3 protein. The data contain about 640,000 distinct CDR3 sequences, 58% of them seen just once; the ten biggest clones take up about two fifths. The sample comprised blood. All receptors come from a man aged 60 to 75 in good health.

This clonotype was picked up one time. The CDR3 is CASSLIGSRLPGRGYTF. The CDR3 DNA follows: TGTGCCAGCAGCTTAATAGGTTCGCGGCTACCCGGACGCGGCTACACCTTC. The rearrangement joins TRBV7-2 to TRBJ1-2; D is unresolved. V dropped 2 bases and J dropped 8 bases, with 24 bases sitting between them. The CDR3 spans 17 residues. CDR1 is SGHTA, CDR2 FQGNSA, per germline.

V is TRBV29-1 and J is TRBJ2-7; 13 bases are a match to TRBD2. The CDR3 has 16 amino acids. In germline, CDR1 is SQVTM, CDR2 ANQGSEA. V gave up 7 bases and J gave up 7 bases; unmatched junction bases: 16. For the CDR3, the DNA is TGCAGCGCCGTCATACTAGCGGGGGGGCTCTACAATGAGCAGTACTTC. It specifies CSAVILAGGLYNEQYF.

V is TRBV7-2 and J is TRBJ2-3; perhaps TRBD2 as D (6 bases). CDR1 and CDR2 from the germline V gene are SGHTA and FQGNSA. Trimming shortened V by 0 bases and J by 5 bases, and 9 bases separated the two germline ends. The CDR3 runs to 14 residues. CDR3: CASSLAGGGDTQYF. The CDR3 DNA sequence: TGTGCCAGCAGCTTAGCCGGGGGAGGAGATACGCAGTATTTT.

The V gene is TRBV15, the J gene TRBJ2-5, with D uncertain. There are 16 residues in the CDR3. The V end was cut by 0 bases, the J end by 5 bases, with 16 bases between. Germline-derived CDR1 and CDR2 are LNHNV and YYDKDF (reference sequence). CDR3 bases: TGTGCCACCAGCAGAGAACGCGACTGGTCCGCGGAGACCCAGTACTTC. It is translated as CATSRERDWSAETQYF.

This clonotype was counted a few times. The chain couples TRBV11-2 to TRBJ2-1, with 11 bases that match TRBD2. Germline V gives CDR1 SGHAT, CDR2 FQNNGV. CDR3 size: 15 residues. V was pared by 6 bases and J by 8 bases, with 9 bases of the junction left unmatched. CDR3 bases: TGTGCCAGCAGTCGTAGCGGGGGGGCGGGCGATGAGCAGTTCTTC. Its protein product is CASSRSGGAGDEQFF.

This chain links TRBV12-3 or TRBV12-4 with TRBJ2-7, with 7 nucleotides matching TRBD1. The end of the DNA is better explained by TRBJ2-5, so the J call may be wrong. CDR3 length equals 16 residues. The chain's CDR3 is CASSLATGEGQETQYF. In DNA, the CDR3 is TGTGCCAGCAGTTTAGCAACAGGGGAAGGACAAGAGACCCAGTACTTC.

The J gene is TRBJ2-1, the V gene TRBV28; TRBD1 matches 11 bases. The trim removed 2 bases at V and 3 bases at J, leaving 6 bases unmatched. The CDR3 is 17 residues long. CDR1 and CDR2 from the germline V gene are MDHEN and SYDVKM. The CDR3 DNA reads TGTGCCAGCAGTTTAGGTGTTGGGACAGGGGGCTACAATGAGCAGTTCTTC. Translated, it gives CASSLGVGTGGYNEQFF.

This clonotype has a single count. This may arise from a read error, as a much more abundant clone is one base away. The chain recombines TRBV7-6 with TRBJ2-3; no reliable D call. This CDR3 comprises 17 residues. CDR1 is SGHVS, CDR2 FNYEAQ, per germline. V was shortened by 5 bases and J by 3 bases, with 21 bases between the two germline ends. The DNA for the CDR3 is TGTGCCAGCAGCCCACTCAGCGCGGCAGGTGGGACAGATACGCAGTATTTT. Translating gives CASSPLSAAGGTDTQYF.

Of note for this clonotype: One end of the junction varies from germline; a read error may be responsible. The chain links TRBV29-1 to TRBJ1-1; TRBD1 is a possible D gene (6 bases). The CDR3 is 16 residues long. Looked up from germline, CDR1 is SQVTM and CDR2 is ANQGSEA. The CDR3 loop is CSIQIWQGLLNTEAFF. CDR3 coding DNA: TGCAGCATTCAGATCTGGCAGGGGCTCCTGAACACGGAAGCTTTCTTT.

This clonotype was seen just once. The junction and the germline gene differ at one end; a read error may be behind it. The V call is TRBV10-2, the J call TRBJ2-7; no firm D call. The CDR3 is made up of 16 amino acids. Germline CDR1 reads WSHSY; CDR2 reads SAAADI. CDR3 loop: CTSSESRPSRDYEQYF. In nucleotides, the CDR3 is TGCACCAGCAGTGAGTCGAGGCCCTCAAGGGACTACGAGCAGTACTTC.

Regarding this clonotype: The junction and the germline gene differ at one end; a read error may be behind it. The CDR3, as DNA: TGTGCCAGCAGCCAAGGGGGTCGCCAAGAGACCCGGTACTTC. Protein: CASSQGGRQETRYF. The rearrangement joins TRBV3-1 to TRBJ2-5; D uncertain. Germline-derived CDR1 and CDR2 are LGHDT and YNNKEL (reference sequence). The CDR3 loop spans 14 amino acids.

V is TRBV20-1 and J is TRBJ2-3; D remains unclear. Trimming shortened V by 3 bases and J by 6 bases, and 10 bases separated the two germline ends. Germline loops: CDR1 DFQATT, CDR2 SNEGSKA (reference sequence). This CDR3 is 12 amino acids long. The CDR3, as DNA: TGCAGTGCTAGGTCTAGTCGTGATACGCAGTATTTT. Amino acid sequence: CSARSSRDTQYF.

The V gene is TRBV20-1, the J gene TRBJ2-3; 8 bases match TRBD2. Trimming cost V 3 bases and J 0 bases; bases outside gene matches: 5. Germline V lookup: CDR1 DFQATT, CDR2 SNEGSKA (reference sequence). CDR3 size: 15 residues. DNA of the CDR3: TGCAGTGCTAGTCGTAGGACTAGCAGCACAGATACGCAGTATTTT. It encodes CSASRRTSSTDTQYF.

The V and J genes are TRBV5-1 and TRBJ1-2; D remains ambiguous. The V gene's germline CDR1 is SGHRS and CDR2 YFSETQ. The CDR3 is made up of 14 amino acids. Between the trimmed V and J ends, which lost 0 bases and 8 bases, there was a span of 14 bases. Here the CDR3 reads CASSLDRLMGGYTF. CDR3 nucleotides: TGCGCCAGCAGCTTGGATCGACTTATGGGCGGCTACACCTTC.

This chain uses TRBV20-1 with TRBJ1-4; D ambiguous. Trimming removed 6 bases at V and 3 bases at J, with 8 bases between. The germline gives CDR1 DFQATT, CDR2 SNEGSKA (reference sequence). This CDR3 is 12 amino acids long. The CDR3 coding sequence is TGCAGTGCCCCGGGCCCTAATGAAAAACTGTTTTTT. This encodes CSAPGPNEKLFF.

CDR3 protein: CASSWMGDRWETQYF. For the CDR3, the DNA is TGCGCCAGCAGCTGGATGGGGGATCGATGGGAGACCCAGTACTTC. The chain carries TRBV5-1 and TRBJ2-5, with D possibly called TRBD1 or TRBD2 (5 bases each). CDR3 length: 15 amino acids. CDR1 is SGHRS, CDR2 YFSETQ, per germline. Deletions cut 3 bases from V and 5 bases from J, with 17 bases between.

This chain links TRBV18 with TRBJ2-1; 11 bases are a match to TRBD2. The V and J ends lost 3 bases and 7 bases, in that order; junction bases with no gene match: 2. The CDR3 has 14 amino acids. Germline V CDR1 and CDR2: KGHSH, LQKENI. CDR3 DNA sequence: TGTGCCAGCTCACCTAGCGGGGGGGCGAATGAGCAGTTCTTC. Translating it yields CASSPSGGANEQFF. Full variable domain (missing parts from reference TRBV18 and TRBJ2-1): NAGVMQNPRHLVRRRGQEARLRCSPMKGHSHVYWYRQLPEEGLKFMVYLQKENIIDESGMPKERFSAEFPKEGPSILRIQQVVRGDSAAYFCASSPSGGANEQFFGPGTRLTVL.

This sequence joins TRBV12-3 or TRBV12-4 and TRBJ1-1; the match to TRBD1 covers 7 bases. The CDR3 has 13 residues. Trimming took 6 bases from V and 5 from J; bases not matched to a gene: 6. The CDR3 spells CASREGARTEAFF. The CDR3 DNA reads TGTGCCAGCAGGGAGGGGGCGCGAACTGAAGCTTTCTTT.

CDR3 sequence reads: CASSLDGGQNIQYF. The CDR3 DNA is TGCGCCAGCAGCTTAGACGGGGGGCAAAACATTCAGTACTTC. This chain links TRBV5-1 with TRBJ2-4; TRBD2 might be the D (7 bases). Germline loops: CDR1 SGHRS, CDR2 YFSETQ. The CDR3 totals 14 residues. Trimming pared 2 bases from V and 5 bases from J, leaving 11 bases between.

The chain uses TRBV21-1 and TRBJ2-5; the table's D call, TRBD2, has no DNA check behind it. TRBV21-1 has pseudogene status. CDR3 size: 18 residues. CDR3 DNA sequence: TGTGCCAGCAGCAAAGGACTAACTAGCGGCAAGTACCAAGAGACCCAGTACTTC. It is translated as CASSKGLTSGKYQETQYF.

This sequence joins TRBV5-5 and TRBJ2-1, with 13 positions matching TRBD2. Germline values: CDR1 SGHKS, CDR2 YYEKEE (reference sequence). V lost 3 bases to trimming and J lost 0 bases; unmatched junction nucleotides: 6. This CDR3 is 18 amino acids long. Here the CDR3 reads CASSSRTSGGHSYNEQFF. The CDR3 coding sequence is TGTGCCAGCAGCTCTCGGACTAGCGGGGGCCACTCCTACAATGAGCAGTTCTTC.